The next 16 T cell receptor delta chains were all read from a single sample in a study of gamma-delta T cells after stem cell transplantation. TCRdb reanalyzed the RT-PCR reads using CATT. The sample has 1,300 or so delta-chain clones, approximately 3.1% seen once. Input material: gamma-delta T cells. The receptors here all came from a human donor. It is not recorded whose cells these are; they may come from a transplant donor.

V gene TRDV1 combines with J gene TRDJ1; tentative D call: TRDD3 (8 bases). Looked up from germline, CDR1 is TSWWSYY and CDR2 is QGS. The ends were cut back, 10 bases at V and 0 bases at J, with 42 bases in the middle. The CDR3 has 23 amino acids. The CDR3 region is CAQPVSTPDFLRPGGPYTDKLIF. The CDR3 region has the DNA TGTGCTCAGCCAGTAAGCACGCCCGATTTCCTACGGCCTGGGGGACCATACACCGATAAACTCATCTTT.

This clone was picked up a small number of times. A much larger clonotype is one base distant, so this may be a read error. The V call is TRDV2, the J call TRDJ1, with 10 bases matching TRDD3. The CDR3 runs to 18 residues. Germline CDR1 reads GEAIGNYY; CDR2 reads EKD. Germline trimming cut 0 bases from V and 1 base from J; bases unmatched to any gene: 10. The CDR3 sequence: CACDTVMGDTLCTDKLIF. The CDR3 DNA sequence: TGTGCCTGTGACACCGTAATGGGGGATACCTTATGCACCGATAAACTCATCTTT.

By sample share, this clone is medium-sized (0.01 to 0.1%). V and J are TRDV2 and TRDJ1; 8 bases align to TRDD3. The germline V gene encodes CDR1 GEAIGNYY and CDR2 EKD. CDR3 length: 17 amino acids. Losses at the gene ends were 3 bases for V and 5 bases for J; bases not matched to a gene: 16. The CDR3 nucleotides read TGTGCCTGTGACTCCTTACTTACTGGGGGCCCCGAGGATAAACTCATCTTT. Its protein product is CACDSLLTGGPEDKLIF.

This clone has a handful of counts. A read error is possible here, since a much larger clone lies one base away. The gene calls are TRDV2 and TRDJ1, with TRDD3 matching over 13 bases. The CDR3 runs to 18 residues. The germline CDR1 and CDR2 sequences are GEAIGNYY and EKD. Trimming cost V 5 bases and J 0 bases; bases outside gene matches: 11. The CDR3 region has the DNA TGTGCCTGTGGCCCCGTACTGGGGGATACGCCGTACACCGATAAACTCATCTTT. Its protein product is CACGPVLGDTPYTDKLIF.

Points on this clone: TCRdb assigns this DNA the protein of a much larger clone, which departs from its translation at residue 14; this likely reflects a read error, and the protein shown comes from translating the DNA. CDR3 in amino acids: CACDAIWGISTDKPIF. CDR3 nucleotides: TGTGCCTGTGACGCAATCTGGGGGATATCGACCGATAAACCCATCTTT. This chain uses TRDV2 with TRDJ1, with 10 positions matching TRDD3. This CDR3 spans 16 amino acids. Germline V CDR1 and CDR2: GEAIGNYY, EKD.

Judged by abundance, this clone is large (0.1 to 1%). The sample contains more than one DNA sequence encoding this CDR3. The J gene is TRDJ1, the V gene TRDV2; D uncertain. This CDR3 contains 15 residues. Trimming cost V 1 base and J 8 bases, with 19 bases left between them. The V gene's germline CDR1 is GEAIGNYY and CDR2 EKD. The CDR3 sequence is CACDTVTAPNEKLIF. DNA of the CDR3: TGTGCCTGTGACACGGTAACGGCCCCCAATGAAAAACTCATCTTT.

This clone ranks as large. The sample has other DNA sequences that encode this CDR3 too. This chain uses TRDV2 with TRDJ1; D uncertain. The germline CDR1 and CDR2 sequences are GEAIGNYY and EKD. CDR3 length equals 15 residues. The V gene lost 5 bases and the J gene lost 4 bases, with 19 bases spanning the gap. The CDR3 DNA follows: TGTGCCTGTGTAGGAGTTGGAGATCGACTCGATAAACTCATCTTT. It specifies CACVGVGDRLDKLIF.

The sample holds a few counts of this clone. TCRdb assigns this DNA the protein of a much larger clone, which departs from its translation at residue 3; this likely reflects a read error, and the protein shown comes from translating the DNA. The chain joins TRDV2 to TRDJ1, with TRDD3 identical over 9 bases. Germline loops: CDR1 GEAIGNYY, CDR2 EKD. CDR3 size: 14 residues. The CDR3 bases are TGTGCCTTTGACACCGAACTCTGGGGGATCGGACTCATCTTT. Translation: CAFDTELWGIGLIF.

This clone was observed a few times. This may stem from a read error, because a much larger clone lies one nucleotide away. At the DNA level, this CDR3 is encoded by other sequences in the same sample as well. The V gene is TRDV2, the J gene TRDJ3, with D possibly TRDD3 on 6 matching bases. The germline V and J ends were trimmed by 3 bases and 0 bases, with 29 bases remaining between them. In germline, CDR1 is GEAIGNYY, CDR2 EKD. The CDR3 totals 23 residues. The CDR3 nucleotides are TGTGCCTGTGACTCCCCAGGTAGTGGGGGGCTACGCAAATACTCCTGGGACACCCGACAGATGTTTTTC. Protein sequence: CACDSPGSGGLRKYSWDTRQMFF.

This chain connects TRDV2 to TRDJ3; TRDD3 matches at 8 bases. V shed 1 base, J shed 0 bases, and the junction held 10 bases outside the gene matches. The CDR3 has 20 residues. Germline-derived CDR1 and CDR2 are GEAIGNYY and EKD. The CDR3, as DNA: TGTGCCTGTGACACGATTGTAAGGGATACGCGCTCCTGGGACACCCGACAGATGTTTTTC. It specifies CACDTIVRDTRSWDTRQMFF.

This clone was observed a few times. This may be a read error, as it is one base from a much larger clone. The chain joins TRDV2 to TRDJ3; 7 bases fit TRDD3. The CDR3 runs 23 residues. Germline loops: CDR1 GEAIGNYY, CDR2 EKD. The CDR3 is CAGDSPGSGGLRKYSWDTRQMFF. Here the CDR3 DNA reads TGTGCCGGTGACTCCCCAGGTAGTGGGGGACTACGCAAATACTCCTGGGACACCCGACAGATGTTTTTC.

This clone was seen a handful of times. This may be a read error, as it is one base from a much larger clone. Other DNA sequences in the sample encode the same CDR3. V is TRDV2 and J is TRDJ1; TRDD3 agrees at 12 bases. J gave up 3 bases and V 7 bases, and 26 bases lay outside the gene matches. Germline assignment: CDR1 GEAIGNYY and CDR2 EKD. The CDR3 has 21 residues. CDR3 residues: CACDPLPAISLGDTRADKLIF. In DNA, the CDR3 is TGTGCCTGCGACCCGCTTCCCGCGATTTCGCTGGGGGATACGCGGGCCGATAAACTCATCTTT.

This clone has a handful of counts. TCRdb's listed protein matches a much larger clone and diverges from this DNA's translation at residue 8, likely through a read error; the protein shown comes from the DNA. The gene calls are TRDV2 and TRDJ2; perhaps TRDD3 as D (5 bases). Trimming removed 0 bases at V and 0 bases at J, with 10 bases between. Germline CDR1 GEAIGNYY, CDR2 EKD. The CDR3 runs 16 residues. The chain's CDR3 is CACDTVGDPLTAQLFF. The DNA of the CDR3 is TGTGCCTGTGACACCGTAGGGGACCCTTTGACAGCACAACTCTTCTTT.

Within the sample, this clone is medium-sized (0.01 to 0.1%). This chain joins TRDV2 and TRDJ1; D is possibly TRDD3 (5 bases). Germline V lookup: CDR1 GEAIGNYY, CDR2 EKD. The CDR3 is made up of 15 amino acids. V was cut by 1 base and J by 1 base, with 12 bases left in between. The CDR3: CACDTVGPFTDKLIF. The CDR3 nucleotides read TGTGCCTGTGACACGGTGGGGCCGTTCACCGATAAACTCATCTTT.

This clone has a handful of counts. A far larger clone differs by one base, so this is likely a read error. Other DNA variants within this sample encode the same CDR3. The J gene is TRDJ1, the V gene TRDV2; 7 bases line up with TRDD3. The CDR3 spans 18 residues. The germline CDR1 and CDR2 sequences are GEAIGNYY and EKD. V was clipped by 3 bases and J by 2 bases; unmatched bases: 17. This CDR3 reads CACDSVLGHLRKTDKLIF. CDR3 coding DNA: TGTGCCTGTGACTCCGTACTGGGGCACCTCCGTAAGACCGATAAACTCATCTTT.

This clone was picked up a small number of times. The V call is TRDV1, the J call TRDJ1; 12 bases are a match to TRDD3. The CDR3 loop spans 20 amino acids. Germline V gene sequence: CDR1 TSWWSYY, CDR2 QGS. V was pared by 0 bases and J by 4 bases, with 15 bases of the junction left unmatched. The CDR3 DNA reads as TGTGCTCTTGGGGAACTAGCTATCCCTGGGACTGGGGGATACCGCGATAAACTCATCTTT. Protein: CALGELAIPGTGGYRDKLIF.